This TCR beta chain was recorded in a study of early T cells in non-severe SARS-CoV-2 infection. Study overall: Bulk RNA isolated from unsorted whole blood underwent sequencing; chains were not paired. Whole-study results and caveats: Anti-spike CD8 responses were favored by VDJdb matching, which missed private and CD4 specificities.

V was shortened by 6 bases and J by 4 bases, with 9 bases between the two germline ends. The CDR3 has 13 amino acids. Germline V gene lookup returns CDR1 MNHEY and CDR2 SMNVEV (reference sequence). Unique molecular identifiers were added to individual cDNA molecules. TCRdb re-derived calls from the 5' RACE reads in MiXCR, one entry per CDR3 protein. This sample has approximately 69,000 distinct CDR3 sequences; roughly a tenth occur once, and the top ten carry under 7%. This clonotype was counted a few times. The antigen remains unidentified. The chain has TRBV27 and TRBJ1-4; the D is unclear. This TCR came from an adult who was a healthcare worker with PCR-confirmed SARS-CoV-2 infection or an uninfected control (not recorded which). The sample consisted of whole blood. Here the CDR3 reads CASSRGLNEKLFF. CDR3 DNA sequence: TGTGCCAGCAGCCGCGGCCTTAATGAAAAACTGTTTTTT. The full variable domain, completed using reference TRBV27 and TRBJ1-4, is EAQVTQNPRYLITVTGKKLTVTCSQNMNHEYMSWYRQDPGLGLRQIYYSMNVEVTDKGDVPEGYKVSRKEKRNFPLILESPSPNQTSLYFCASSRGLNEKLFFGSGTQLSVL.